These T cell receptor beta chains were read from a single sample in a study of regulatory T cells in long-lasting Graves disease. TCRdb re-analysed the multiplex PCR reads in MiXCR, keeping a single row per CDR3 protein. In the table there are 350,000 to 550,000 distinct CDR3 sequences, about a sixth of which are singletons. The sample also formed part of further work on T cells in Graves' hyperthyroidism and ophthalmopathy.

The sample in question was peripheral blood mononuclear cells (PBMCs), obtained at new diagnosis, from a patient treated with antithyroid drugs. These TCRs come from a woman aged 18-29 years with Graves disease. The CDR3 runs from the conserved cysteine through the conserved F or W. D genes are given only for firm matches.

CDR3 protein | J gene | D gene | V gene
CASTPGLQWMNTEAFF | TRBJ1-1 | - | TRBV5-5
CAWSVTGHEQYF | TRBJ2-7 | - | TRBV30
CASSLGRLTLGETQYF | TRBJ2-5 | - | TRBV13
CASRGQPSNEQFF | TRBJ2-1 | TRBD1 | TRBV7-2
CASSRTARANTGELFF | TRBJ2-2 | - | TRBV12-3/TRBV12-4
CASSLAGTVQGEQFF | TRBJ2-1 | TRBD2 | TRBV6-1
CASEQLSNTGELFF | TRBJ2-2 | - | TRBV11-1
CSVDGGDEQYF | TRBJ2-7 | - | TRBV29-1
CASSELSGRANEQFF | TRBJ2-1 | TRBD2 | TRBV2
CASSLLLGEQYF | TRBJ2-7 | - | TRBV12-3/TRBV12-4
CASSFLAKEQFF | TRBJ2-1 | - | TRBV28
CASSSLAGPYEQYF | TRBJ2-7 | TRBD2 | TRBV13
CSVVRDSYEQYF | TRBJ2-7 | - | TRBV29-1
CASSQAHRASGIGGELFF | TRBJ2-2 | TRBD2 | TRBV3-1
CASSLSGRWETQYF | TRBJ2-5 | TRBD2 | TRBV5-1
CAWSRVTEAFF | TRBJ1-1 | - | TRBV30
CAVPGQGNQPQHF | TRBJ1-5 | TRBD1 | TRBV28
CATSGGGAGELFF | TRBJ2-2 | TRBD2 | TRBV24-1
CASRLQGGGGGTEAFF | TRBJ1-1 | TRBD1 | TRBV25-1
CASRDRADQPQHF | TRBJ1-5 | TRBD1 | TRBV2
CASSSPFGTIKEAFF | TRBJ1-1 | - | TRBV7-8
CASSPVIGGYEQFF | TRBJ2-1 | - | TRBV12-3/TRBV12-4
CASSLLGRLNTGELFF | TRBJ2-2 | - | TRBV28
CASSVGGNTGELFF | TRBJ2-2 | - | TRBV9
CASRGQGGSQRYNSPLHF | TRBJ1-6 | TRBD1 | TRBV2
CSVEEGPYEQYF | TRBJ2-7 | - | TRBV29-1
CSARGSSGSTDTQYF | TRBJ2-3 | TRBD2 | TRBV20-1
CASSPRGANTGELFF | TRBJ2-2 | - | TRBV12-3/TRBV12-4
CSSRGSATRETQYF | TRBJ2-5 | - | TRBV29-1
CASSQGNGVTYEQYF | TRBJ2-7 | - | TRBV3-1
CASCGNTDTQYF | TRBJ2-3 | - | TRBV2
CASSTRGSVNTEAFF | TRBJ1-1 | - | TRBV27
CATRQGASGELFF | TRBJ2-2 | TRBD1 | TRBV15
CASGTGTGFLEQYF | TRBJ2-7 | TRBD1 | TRBV27
CSAGRDTENTEAFF | TRBJ1-1 | - | TRBV20-1
CASSSPTDRSGYEQYF | TRBJ2-7 | - | TRBV27
CASSPRTSIYEQYF | TRBJ2-7 | TRBD2 | TRBV12-3/TRBV12-4
CASSASADRTGEPQHF | TRBJ1-5 | TRBD1 | TRBV2
CASSLSISYNEQFF | TRBJ2-1 | - | TRBV18
CASSLVRGAADGYTF | TRBJ1-2 | - | TRBV5-1